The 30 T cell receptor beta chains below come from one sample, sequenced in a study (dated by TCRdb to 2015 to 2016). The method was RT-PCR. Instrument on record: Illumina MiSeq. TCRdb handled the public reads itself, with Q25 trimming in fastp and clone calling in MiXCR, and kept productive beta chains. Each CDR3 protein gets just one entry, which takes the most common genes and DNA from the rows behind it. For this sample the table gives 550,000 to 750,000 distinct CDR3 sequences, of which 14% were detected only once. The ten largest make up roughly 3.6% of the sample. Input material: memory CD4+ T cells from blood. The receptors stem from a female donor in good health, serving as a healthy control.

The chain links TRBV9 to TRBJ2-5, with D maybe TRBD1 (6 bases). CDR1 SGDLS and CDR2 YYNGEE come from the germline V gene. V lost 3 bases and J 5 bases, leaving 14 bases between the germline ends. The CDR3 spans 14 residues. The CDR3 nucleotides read TGTGCCAGCAGCGCCCAACAGGGCGGGGAGACCCAGTACTTC. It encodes CASSAQQGGETQYF. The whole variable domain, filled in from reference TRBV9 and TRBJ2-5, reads DSGVTQTPKHLITATGQRVTLRCSPRSGDLSVYWYQQSLDQGLQFLIQYYNGEERAKGNILERFSAQQFPDLHSELNLSSLELGDSALYFCASSAQQGGETQYFGPGTRLLVL.

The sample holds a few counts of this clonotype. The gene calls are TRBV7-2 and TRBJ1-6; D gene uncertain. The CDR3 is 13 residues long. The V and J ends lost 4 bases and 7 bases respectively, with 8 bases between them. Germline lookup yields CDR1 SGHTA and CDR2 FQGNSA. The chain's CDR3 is CASSSAGNSPLHF. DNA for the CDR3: TGTGCCAGCAGCTCGGCGGGGAATTCACCCCTCCACTTT.

DNA for the CDR3: TGCAGCGTGGTTAACCCGAGAACCGGGGAGCTGTTTTTT. Translating it yields CSVVNPRTGELFF. The chain couples TRBV29-1 to TRBJ2-2; D unclear. CDR3 length: 13 residues. The germline gives CDR1 SQVTM, CDR2 ANQGSEA. Trimming left V 6 bases short and J 5 bases short, with 13 bases between.

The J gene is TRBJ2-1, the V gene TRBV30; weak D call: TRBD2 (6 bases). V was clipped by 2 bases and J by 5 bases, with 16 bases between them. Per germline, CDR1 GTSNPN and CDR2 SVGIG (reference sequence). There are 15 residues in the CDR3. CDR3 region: CAWSRTTDQDNEQFF. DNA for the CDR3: TGTGCCTGGAGTCGGACTACCGATCAGGACAATGAGCAGTTCTTC.

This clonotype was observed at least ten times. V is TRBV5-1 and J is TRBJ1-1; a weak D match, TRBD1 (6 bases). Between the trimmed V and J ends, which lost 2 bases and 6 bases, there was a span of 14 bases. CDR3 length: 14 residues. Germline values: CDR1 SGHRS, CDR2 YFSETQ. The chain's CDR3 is CASSLFTGSPEAFF. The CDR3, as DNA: TGCGCCAGCAGCTTATTTACAGGGTCTCCTGAAGCTTTCTTT.

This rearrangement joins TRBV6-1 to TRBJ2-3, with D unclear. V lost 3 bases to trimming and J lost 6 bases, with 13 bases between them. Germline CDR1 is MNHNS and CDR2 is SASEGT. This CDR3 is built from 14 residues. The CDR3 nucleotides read TGTGCCAGCAGTGACCGTCGGGTTATGGATACGCAGTATTTT. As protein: CASSDRRVMDTQYF.

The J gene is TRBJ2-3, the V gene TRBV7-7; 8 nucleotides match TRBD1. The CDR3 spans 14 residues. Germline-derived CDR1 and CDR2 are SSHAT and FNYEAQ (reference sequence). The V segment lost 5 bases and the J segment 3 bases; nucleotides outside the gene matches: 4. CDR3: CASSQDRVTDTQYF. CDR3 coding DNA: TGTGCCAGCAGCCAGGACAGGGTAACAGATACGCAGTATTTT.

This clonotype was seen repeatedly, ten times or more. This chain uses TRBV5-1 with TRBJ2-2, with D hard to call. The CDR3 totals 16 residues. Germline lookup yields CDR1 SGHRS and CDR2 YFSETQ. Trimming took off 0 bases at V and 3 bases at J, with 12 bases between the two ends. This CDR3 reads CASSLEGQAYTGELFF. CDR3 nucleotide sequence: TGCGCCAGCAGCTTGGAAGGGCAGGCGTACACCGGGGAGCTGTTTTTT.

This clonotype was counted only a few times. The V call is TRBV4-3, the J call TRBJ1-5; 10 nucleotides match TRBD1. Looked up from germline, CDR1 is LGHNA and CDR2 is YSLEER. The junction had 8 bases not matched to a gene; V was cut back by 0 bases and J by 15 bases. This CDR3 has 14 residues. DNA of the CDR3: TGCGCCAGCAGCCAAGACCCCCGACAGGGGGCTCTGCATTTT. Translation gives CASSQDPRQGALHF.

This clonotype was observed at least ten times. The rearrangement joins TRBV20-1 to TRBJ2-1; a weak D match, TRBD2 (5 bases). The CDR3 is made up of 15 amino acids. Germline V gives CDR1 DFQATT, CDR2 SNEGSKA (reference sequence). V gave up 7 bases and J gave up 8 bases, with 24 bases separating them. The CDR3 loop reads CSVEFSPGGSDEQFF. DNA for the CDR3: TGCAGTGTTGAGTTTAGCCCAGGAGGCTCGGATGAGCAGTTCTTC.

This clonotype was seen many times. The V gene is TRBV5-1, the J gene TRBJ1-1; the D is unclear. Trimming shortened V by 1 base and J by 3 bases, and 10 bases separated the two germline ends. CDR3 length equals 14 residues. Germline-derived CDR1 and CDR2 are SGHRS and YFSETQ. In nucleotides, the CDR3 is TGCGCCAGCAGCTTGTTCCAGGACGACACTGAAGCTTTCTTT. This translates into CASSLFQDDTEAFF.

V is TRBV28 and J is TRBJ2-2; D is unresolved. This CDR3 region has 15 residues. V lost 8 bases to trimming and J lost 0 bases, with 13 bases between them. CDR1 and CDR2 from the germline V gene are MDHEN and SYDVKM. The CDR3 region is CASAVPLPNTGELFF. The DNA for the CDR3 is TGTGCCAGCGCAGTCCCTTTACCGAACACCGGGGAGCTGTTTTTT.

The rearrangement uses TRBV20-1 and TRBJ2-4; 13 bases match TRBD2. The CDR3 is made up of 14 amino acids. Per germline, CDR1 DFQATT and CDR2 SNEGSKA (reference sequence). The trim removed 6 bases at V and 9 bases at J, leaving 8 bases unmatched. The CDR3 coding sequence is TGCAGTGCGGGGACTAGCGGGATGAATGGCATTCAGTACTTC. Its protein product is CSAGTSGMNGIQYF.

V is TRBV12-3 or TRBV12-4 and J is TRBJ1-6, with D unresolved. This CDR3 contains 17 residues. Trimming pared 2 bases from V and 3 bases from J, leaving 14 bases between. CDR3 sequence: CASSLYPVSHYNSPLHF. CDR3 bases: TGTGCCAGCAGTTTATATCCAGTCAGCCACTATAATTCACCCCTCCACTTT.

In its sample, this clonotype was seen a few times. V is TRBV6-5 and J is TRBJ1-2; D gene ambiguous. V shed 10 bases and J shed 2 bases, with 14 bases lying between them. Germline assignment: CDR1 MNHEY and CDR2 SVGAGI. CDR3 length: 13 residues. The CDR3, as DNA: TGTGCCACCTCCTCGGGAATCAACTATGGCTACACCTTC. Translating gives CATSSGINYGYTF.

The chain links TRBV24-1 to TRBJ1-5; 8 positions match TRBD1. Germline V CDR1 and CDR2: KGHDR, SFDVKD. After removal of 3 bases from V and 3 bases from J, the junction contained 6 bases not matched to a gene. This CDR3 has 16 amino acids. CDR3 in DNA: TGTGCCACCAGTGATGGAAACAGGGGGTCCAATCAGCCCCAGCATTTT. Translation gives CATSDGNRGSNQPQHF.

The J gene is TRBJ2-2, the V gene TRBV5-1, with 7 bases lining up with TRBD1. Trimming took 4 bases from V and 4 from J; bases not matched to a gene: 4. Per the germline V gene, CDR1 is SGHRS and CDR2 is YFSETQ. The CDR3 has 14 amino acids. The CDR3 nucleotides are TGCGCCAGCAGCGGGGGACAGCCCACCGGGGAGCTGTTTTTT. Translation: CASSGGQPTGELFF.

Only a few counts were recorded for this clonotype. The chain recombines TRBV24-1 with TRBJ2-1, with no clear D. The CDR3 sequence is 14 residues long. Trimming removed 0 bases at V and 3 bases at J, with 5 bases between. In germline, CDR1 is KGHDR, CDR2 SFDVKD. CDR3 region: CATSDLGDYNEQFF. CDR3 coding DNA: TGTGCCACCAGTGATTTGGGGGACTACAATGAGCAGTTCTTC.

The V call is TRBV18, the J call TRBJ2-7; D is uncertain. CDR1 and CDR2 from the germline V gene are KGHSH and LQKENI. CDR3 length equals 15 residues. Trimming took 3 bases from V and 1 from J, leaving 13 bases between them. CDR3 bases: TGTGCCAGCTCACCCCAAAGGGCAGGATCCTACGAGCAGTACTTC. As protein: CASSPQRAGSYEQYF.

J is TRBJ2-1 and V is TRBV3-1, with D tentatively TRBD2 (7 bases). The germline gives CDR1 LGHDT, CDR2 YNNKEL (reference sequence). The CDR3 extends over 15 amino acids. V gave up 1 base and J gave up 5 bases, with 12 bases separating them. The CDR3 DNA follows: TGTGCCAGCAGCCAAGGGCGGGGGCGGAACAATGAGCAGTTCTTC. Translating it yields CASSQGRGRNNEQFF.

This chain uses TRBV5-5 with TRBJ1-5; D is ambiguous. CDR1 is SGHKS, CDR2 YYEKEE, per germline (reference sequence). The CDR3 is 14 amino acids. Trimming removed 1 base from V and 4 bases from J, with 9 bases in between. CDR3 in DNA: TGTGCCAGCAGCTTGTCCAGGATTAATCAGCCCCAGCATTTT. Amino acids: CASSLSRINQPQHF.

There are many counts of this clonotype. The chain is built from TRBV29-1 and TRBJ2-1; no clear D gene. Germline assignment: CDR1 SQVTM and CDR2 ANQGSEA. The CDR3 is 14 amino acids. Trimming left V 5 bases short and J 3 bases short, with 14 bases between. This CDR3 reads CSVPNPVDYNEQFF. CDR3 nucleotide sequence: TGCAGCGTTCCTAACCCGGTGGACTACAATGAGCAGTTCTTC.

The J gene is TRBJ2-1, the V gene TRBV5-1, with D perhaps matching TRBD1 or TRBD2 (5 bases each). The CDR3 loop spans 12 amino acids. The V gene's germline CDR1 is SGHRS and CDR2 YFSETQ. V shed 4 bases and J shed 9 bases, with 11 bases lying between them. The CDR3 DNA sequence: TGCGCCAGCAGCCCCCCGGGGCCTGAGCAGTTCTTC. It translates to CASSPPGPEQFF.

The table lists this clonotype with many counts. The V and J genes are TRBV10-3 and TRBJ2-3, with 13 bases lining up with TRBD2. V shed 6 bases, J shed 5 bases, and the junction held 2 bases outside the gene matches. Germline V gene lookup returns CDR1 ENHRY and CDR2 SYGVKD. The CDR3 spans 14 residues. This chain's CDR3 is CAIRWTSGGDTQYF. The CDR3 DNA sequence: TGTGCCATCAGATGGACTAGCGGGGGAGATACGCAGTATTTT.

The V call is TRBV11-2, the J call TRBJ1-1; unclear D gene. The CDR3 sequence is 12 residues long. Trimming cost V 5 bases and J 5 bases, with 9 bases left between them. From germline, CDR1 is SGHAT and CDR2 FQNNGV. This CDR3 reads CASSEGRTEAFF. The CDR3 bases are TGTGCCAGCAGCGAAGGACGGACTGAAGCTTTCTTT.

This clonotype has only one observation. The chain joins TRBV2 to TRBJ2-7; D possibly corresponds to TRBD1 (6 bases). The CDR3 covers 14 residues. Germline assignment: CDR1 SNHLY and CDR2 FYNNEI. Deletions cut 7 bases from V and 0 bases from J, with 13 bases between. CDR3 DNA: TGTGCCAGCAATCCCGGACAGAGCTCCTACGAGCAGTACTTC. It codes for CASNPGQSSYEQYF. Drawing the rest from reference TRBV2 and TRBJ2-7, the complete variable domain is EPEVTQTPSHQVTQMGQEVILRCVPISNHLYFYWYRQILGQKVEFLVSFYNNEISEKSEIFDDQFSVERPDGSNFTLKIRSTKLEDSAMYFCASNPGQSSYEQYFGPGTRLTVT.

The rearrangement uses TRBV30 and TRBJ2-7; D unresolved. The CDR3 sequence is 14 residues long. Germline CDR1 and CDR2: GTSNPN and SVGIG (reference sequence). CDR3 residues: CASYRPSTTYEQYF. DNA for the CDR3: TGTGCGTCCTATCGACCGTCTACAACCTACGAGCAGTACTTC.

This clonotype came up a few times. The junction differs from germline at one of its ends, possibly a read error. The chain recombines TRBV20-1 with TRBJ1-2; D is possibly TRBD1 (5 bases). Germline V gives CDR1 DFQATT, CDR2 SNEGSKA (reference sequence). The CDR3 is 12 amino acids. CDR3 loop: CSAMGANYGYTF. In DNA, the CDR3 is TGCAGCGCTATGGGGGCTAACTATGGCTACACCTTC.

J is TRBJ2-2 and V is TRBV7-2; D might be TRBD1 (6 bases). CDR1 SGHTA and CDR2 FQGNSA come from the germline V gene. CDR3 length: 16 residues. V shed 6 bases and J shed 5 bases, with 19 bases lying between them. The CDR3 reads CASSHSGDTATGELFF. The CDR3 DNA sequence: TGTGCCAGCAGTCATTCCGGGGACACTGCAACCGGGGAGCTGTTTTTT.

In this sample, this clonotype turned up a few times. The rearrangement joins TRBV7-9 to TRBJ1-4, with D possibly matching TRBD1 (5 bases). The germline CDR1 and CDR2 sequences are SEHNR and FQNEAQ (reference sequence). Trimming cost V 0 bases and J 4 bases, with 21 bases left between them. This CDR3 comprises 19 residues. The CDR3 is CASSLARLAGRIRNEKLFF. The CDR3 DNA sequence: TGTGCCAGCAGCTTAGCCCGCTTGGCAGGGAGGATCCGTAATGAAAAACTGTTTTTT.